This TCR beta chain was identified during a study of persistence of HIV-infected CD4 T cells. CDR3 length: 18 residues. Germline assignment: CDR1 KGHSH and CDR2 LQKENI. V was shortened by 3 bases and J by 0 bases, with 18 bases between the two germline ends. The immunoSEQ assay was version 4, run in survey mode. The repertoire was sequenced with immunoSEQ multiplex PCR; TCRdb's copy has only in-frame clones and lacks some. Of tens of thousands of clones in the sample, 82% were seen once. On this clone itself: No antigen is known for it.

Study observations and caveats: CMV- and Gag-responding cells had lower TCRbeta richness than CD3/CD28-responding cells.

Cells were stimulated with CMV-infected fibroblast lysates at approximately 10 ug/mL. CD40L-negative CD69-negative CD45RO-high memory CD4+ T cells were sorted as populations depleted of antigen-responding cells. An approximately 19-hour stimulation of CD8-depleted PBMCs used anti-CD28/CD49d costimulation, CD40-blocking antibody and enfuvirtide. Specimen: CD4+ T cells sorted from PBMCs after approximately 20-hour stimulation, collected from a patient who received antiretroviral therapy. This clonotype was sampled from an adult man with HIV who was CMV-seropositive. The chain recombines TRBV18 with TRBJ1-5, with D hard to call. As DNA, the CDR3 is TGTGCCAGCTCACCGGACTCCCCAACGGGTTATAGCAATCAGCCCCAGCATTTT. It translates to CASSPDSPTGYSNQPQHF.